The next 15 T cell receptor beta chains were all read from a single sample in a study of post-analysis software for immune sequencing data. Study results and caveats: TRBV5-6, TRBV5-1 and TRBV20-1 belonged to a set of about five TRBV segments that were more frequent in patients than controls.

Antigens of these TCRs are unknown. Unique-molecular-identifier-tagged TCR beta cDNA libraries were used. Using its own MiXCR run on the PCR reads, TCRdb lists one record per CDR3 protein. This sample has fewer than 550,000 distinct CDR3 sequences, with around 34% found just once. The sample was blood. Receptor source: a girl aged 2-17 years with multiple sclerosis.

The chain recombines TRBV6-1 with TRBJ1-4, with unresolved D. V was pared by 1 base and J by 13 bases, with 13 bases between. This CDR3 contains 13 residues. The germline V gene encodes CDR1 MNHNS and CDR2 SASEGT. The chain's CDR3 is CASSEDPIGRLFF. The DNA for the CDR3 is TGTGCCAGCAGTGAAGACCCAATTGGACGACTGTTTTTT.

This chain connects TRBV11-2 to TRBJ2-1; no firm D call. The V and J ends lost 4 bases and 10 bases respectively, with 14 bases between them. This CDR3 comprises 13 residues. The germline V gene has CDR1 SGHAT and CDR2 FQNNGV. The CDR3 coding sequence is TGTGCCAGCAGCTCCCCCGGCGTCATGGAGCAGTTCTTC. Its translation: CASSSPGVMEQFF.

The gene calls are TRBV4-1 and TRBJ2-5, with 7 bases matching TRBD2. Germline CDR1 and CDR2: MGHRA and YSYEKL. J gave up 5 bases and V 0 bases, and 3 bases lay outside the gene matches. The CDR3 totals 14 residues. CDR3 amino acids: CASSQDNGRETQYF. CDR3 bases: TGCGCCAGCAGCCAAGATAACGGGAGGGAGACCCAGTACTTC.

The rearrangement links TRBV10-2 to TRBJ2-1; 10 bases are a match to TRBD1. The CDR3 consists of 16 residues. V shed 0 bases, J shed 10 bases, and the junction held 9 bases outside the gene matches. Germline V gives CDR1 WSHSY, CDR2 SAAADI. CDR3 in amino acids: CASSESIGTGVGEQFF. The CDR3 DNA follows: TGCGCCAGCAGTGAGTCGATAGGGACAGGGGTAGGCGAGCAGTTCTTC.

This clonotype has only a few counts. CDR3 DNA: TGTGCCAGCCGCCGAGGAGCAGGGGATGATGAGCAGTTCTTC. Translated: CASRRGAGDDEQFF. The chain uses TRBV2 and TRBJ2-1; tentatively, D is TRBD1 (6 bases). Germline V CDR1 and CDR2: SNHLY, FYNNEI. V was pared by 8 bases and J by 8 bases, with 19 bases between. The CDR3 runs to 14 residues.

A few counts support this clonotype. The chain carries TRBV5-5 and TRBJ2-1, with 9 bases matching TRBD2. Germline CDR1 and CDR2: SGHKS and YYEKEE (reference sequence). The CDR3 extends over 15 amino acids. V lost 0 bases to trimming and J lost 14 bases; unmatched junction nucleotides: 12. The CDR3 reads CASSLGIPRSGGKFF. The CDR3 DNA follows: TGTGCCAGCAGCTTGGGGATCCCGCGGAGCGGGGGGAAGTTCTTC.

This chain connects TRBV20-1 to TRBJ2-3; no firm D call. CDR1 DFQATT and CDR2 SNEGSKA come from the germline V gene (reference sequence). V shed 7 bases and J shed 0 bases, with 8 bases lying between them. The CDR3 extends over 12 amino acids. CDR3 DNA sequence: TGCAGTGTACACTCTAGCACAGATACGCAGTATTTT. Encoded protein: CSVHSSTDTQYF.

This clonotype came up a few times. This chain links TRBV6-1 with TRBJ1-2, with TRBD1 identical over 7 bases. V was pared by 8 bases and J by 4 bases, with 22 bases of the junction left unmatched. The CDR3 has 18 amino acids. The germline gives CDR1 MNHNS, CDR2 SASEGT. This chain's CDR3 is CASSLVGTALFLGYGYTF. In DNA, the CDR3 is TGTGCCAGCTCCCTTGTGGGGACAGCTCTTTTTTTAGGCTATGGCTACACCTTC.

This clonotype showed up just a few times. The V call is TRBV7-2, the J call TRBJ1-2; no firm D call. V was pared by 5 bases and J by 1 base, with 8 bases between. The CDR3 consists of 13 residues. CDR1 SGHTA and CDR2 FQGNSA come from the germline V gene. CDR3 nucleotide sequence: TGTGCCAGCAGCATACTCCTTAACTATGGCTACACCTTC. Encoded protein: CASSILLNYGYTF. The full variable domain, its missing parts supplied by reference TRBV7-2 and TRBJ1-2, is GAGVSQSPSNKVTEKGKDVELRCDPISGHTALYWYRQSLGQGLEFLIYFQGNSAPDKSGLPSDRFSAERTGGSVSTLTIQRTQQEDSAVYLCASSILLNYGYTFGSGTRLTVV.

This clonotype showed up just a few times. The gene calls are TRBV12-3 or TRBV12-4 and TRBJ1-5; D is uncertain. The CDR3 loop spans 12 amino acids. V shed 8 bases and J shed 7 bases, with 12 bases lying between them. The DNA for the CDR3 is TGTGCCAGCCCCCTGCCCTGGCAGCCCCAGCATTTT. Protein sequence: CASPLPWQPQHF.

This clonotype was detected only a few times. The chain carries TRBV19 and TRBJ2-5, with D tentatively TRBD1 (6 bases). V was shortened by 6 bases and J by 1 base, with 15 bases between the two germline ends. The CDR3 totals 15 residues. Germline loops: CDR1 LNHDA, CDR2 SQIVND (reference sequence). Written as DNA, the CDR3 is TGTGCCAGTAGGATAACGTGGACAGTCCAAGAGACCCAGTACTTC. Translated, it gives CASRITWTVQETQYF.

In its sample, this clonotype was seen many times. The junction and the germline gene differ at one end; a read error may be behind it. The V and J genes are TRBV7-7 and TRBJ2-5, with 7 bases that match TRBD1. Germline assignment: CDR1 SSHAT and CDR2 FNYEAQ (reference sequence). The CDR3 has 15 residues. The CDR3: CASSLATGRRETQYF. CDR3 DNA sequence: TGTGCTAGCAGCTTAGCGACAGGGCGTCGGGAGACCCAGTACTTC.

This clonotype was seen a handful of times. The chain recombines TRBV6-1 with TRBJ2-2; 8 bases line up with TRBD1. Germline trimming cut 6 bases from V and 1 base from J; bases unmatched to any gene: 10. The CDR3 sequence is 17 residues long. CDR1 and CDR2 (germline): MNHNS, SASEGT. In nucleotides, the CDR3 is TGTGCCAGCAGCCGACCTCTGGGGACAGGGAACACCGGGGAGCTGTTTTTT. Amino acids: CASSRPLGTGNTGELFF.

This clonotype occurred a few times. The J gene is TRBJ1-1, the V gene TRBV10-3, with D possibly TRBD1 on 5 matching bases. Trimming left V 6 bases short and J 1 base short, with 15 bases between. This CDR3 is built from 15 residues. CDR1 and CDR2 from the germline V gene are ENHRY and SYGVKD. The CDR3 DNA follows: TGTGCCATCAGCCAGACCGGGACGTCGAACACTGAAGCTTTCTTT. This gives the protein CAISQTGTSNTEAFF.

This clonotype was counted once. Sequence at one end of the junction differs from germline and may be a read error. The chain joins TRBV6-6 to TRBJ2-5, with 16 bases matching TRBD2. The CDR3 sequence is 17 residues long. In germline, CDR1 is MNHNY, CDR2 SVGAGI (reference sequence). As DNA, the CDR3 is TGTGCCAGCAGTAAGGGACTAGCGGGGGGGCCCCAAAAGACCCAGTACTTC. Translating it yields CASSKGLAGGPQKTQYF.